These 12 T cell receptor beta chains share one sample of origin, sequenced in a study of T cell responses to AZD1222 COVID-19 vaccine. Libraries were prepared by immunoSEQ multiplex PCR; TCRdb keeps only in-frame clonotypes and omits some of them. Of some 170,000 clones listed, roughly 91% are singletons. The starting material was peripheral blood, obtained on day 0 of AZD1222 vaccination. Receptor source: an adult in good health.

V usage is TRBV28 and J usage is TRBJ1-5; possibly TRBD1 for D (6 bases). This CDR3 has 16 residues. Trimming left V 6 bases short and J 4 bases short, with 19 bases between. CDR1 and CDR2 (germline): MDHEN, SYDVKM. In nucleotides, the CDR3 is TGTGCCAGCAGCCCCGAGACAGGACCTCTTAATCAGCCCCAGCATTTT. Translation: CASSPETGPLNQPQHF.

The V and J genes are TRBV9 and TRBJ2-2, with 13 bases fitting TRBD2. With 2 bases clipped from V and 6 bases from J, the junction kept 4 bases outside the gene matches. In germline, CDR1 is SGDLS, CDR2 YYNGEE. The length of the CDR3 is 16 residues. CDR3 region: CASSVGLAGVSGELFF. In nucleotides, the CDR3 is TGTGCCAGCAGCGTCGGACTAGCGGGGGTATCCGGGGAGCTGTTTTTT.

This clone was found once. The rearrangement uses TRBV7-9 and TRBJ1-5, with D possibly being TRBD1 (6 bases). The V gene's germline CDR1 is SEHNR and CDR2 FQNEAQ (reference sequence). V lost 5 bases and J lost 7, with 9 bases in between. CDR3 length equals 12 residues. This CDR3 is CASSADSQPQHF. The CDR3 DNA reads TGTGCCAGCAGCGCGGACAGCCAGCCCCAGCATTTT. The full variable domain, its missing parts supplied by reference TRBV7-9 and TRBJ1-5, is DTGVSQNPRHKITKRGQNVTFRCDPISEHNRLYWYRQTLGQGPEFLTYFQNEAQLEKSRLLSDRFSAERPKGSFSTLEIQRTEQGDSAMYLCASSADSQPQHFGDGTRLSIL.

The chain combines TRBV6-6 with TRBJ2-3; no definite D call. Germline V lookup: CDR1 MNHNY, CDR2 SVGAGI (reference sequence). Trimming shortened V by 2 bases and J by 2 bases, and 8 bases separated the two germline ends. The CDR3 is made up of 14 amino acids. CDR3: CASSYRRTTDTQYF. CDR3 sequence (DNA): TGTGCCAGCAGTTACAGACGGACCACAGATACGCAGTATTTT.

The chain couples TRBV5-1 to TRBJ1-6; D might be TRBD1 (5 bases). Germline V lookup: CDR1 SGHRS, CDR2 YFSETQ. V shed 0 bases and J shed 8 bases, with 18 bases lying between them. This CDR3 is 17 amino acids long. The CDR3 here is CASSLGFGAEYYSPLHF. In DNA form, the CDR3 reads TGCGCCAGCAGCTTGGGTTTCGGGGCAGAGTACTATTCACCCCTCCACTTT.

The chain employs TRBV24-1 and TRBJ1-2, with D possibly TRBD1 on 5 matching bases. The CDR3 loop spans 14 amino acids. Trimming left V 2 bases short and J 8 bases short, with 14 bases between. CDR1 and CDR2 (germline): KGHDR, SFDVKD. The CDR3 protein is CATSDSSQGAGYTF. In DNA, the CDR3 is TGTGCCACCAGTGATTCATCCCAGGGAGCGGGCTACACCTTC.

This chain joins TRBV12-3 or TRBV12-4 and TRBJ1-2; TRBD1 is a possible D gene (5 bases). V shed 6 bases and J shed 8 bases, with 10 bases lying between them. The length of the CDR3 is 11 residues. Here the CDR3 reads CASSAGFGYTF. DNA for the CDR3: TGTGCCAGCAGCGCAGGGTTCGGCTACACCTTC.

In regard to this clone: An end of the junction differs from the germline gene, which may be a read error. This chain uses TRBV4-3 with TRBJ1-5; D ambiguous. The germline CDR1 and CDR2 sequences are LGHNA and YSLEER. The CDR3 has 14 residues. CDR3 amino acids: CASSQDITDQPQHF. In nucleotides, the CDR3 is TGCGCCAGCAGCCAAGATATCACAGATCAACCCCAGCATTTT.

CDR3 sequence (DNA): TGTGCCAGCAGCAGGGACATCTCCTACAATGAGCAGTTCTTC. Translating gives CASSRDISYNEQFF. J is TRBJ2-1 and V is TRBV7-9; possibly TRBD1 for D (6 bases). Germline V gene sequence: CDR1 SEHNR, CDR2 FQNEAQ (reference sequence). The CDR3 totals 14 residues. The V gene lost 5 bases and the J gene lost 0 bases, with 8 bases spanning the gap.

V and J are TRBV3-1 (or the pseudogene TRBV3-2) and TRBJ2-2; 9 positions agree with TRBD2. The CDR3 loop spans 15 amino acids. Losses at the gene ends were 2 bases for V and 3 bases for J; bases not matched to a gene: 1. In germline, CDR1 is LGHDT, CDR2 YNNKEL (reference sequence). The CDR3 nucleotides read TGTGCCAGCAGCCAAATAGCGGGAGACACCGGGGAGCTGTTTTTT. Its translation: CASSQIAGDTGELFF.

The rearrangement joins TRBV24-1 to TRBJ1-5; D call uncertain. CDR3 length: 16 residues. V was trimmed by 4 bases and J by 2 bases, leaving 14 bases between them. The germline CDR1 and CDR2 sequences are KGHDR and SFDVKD. The CDR3: CATSDETLGGNQPQHF. The CDR3 nucleotides read TGTGCCACCAGTGACGAGACCCTGGGAGGCAATCAGCCCCAGCATTTT.

The chain recombines TRBV7-8 with TRBJ2-3; the match to TRBD2 covers 14 bases. CDR3 size: 15 residues. Germline CDR1 SGHVS, CDR2 FQNEAQ. Trimming cost V 0 bases and J 9 bases; bases outside gene matches: 2. Written as DNA, the CDR3 is TGTGCCAGCAGCTTAGCGACTAGCGGGAGGGGCACGCAGTATTTT. Translating gives CASSLATSGRGTQYF.